The 28 T cell receptor beta chains given below trace back to one sample, sequenced in a study of shared clonotypes between healthy human individuals. The data were produced by immunoSEQ multiplex PCR, yet TCRdb's version contains in-frame clones alone and is incomplete. Of some 2,500,000 clones listed, roughly 90% were seen once; the top ten hold 0.3% to 0.4%. The sample was naive CD4+ T cells from PBMCs. Subset here: CD45RA+ positively selected. The receptors were sampled from a man younger than 35 in good health. Some clones in this sample may be carry-over from other donors' samples.

This clone was picked up one time. The chain carries TRBV27 and TRBJ2-1, with 7 positions matching TRBD2. V shed 3 bases and J 1 base; nucleotides not matched to a gene: 9. The V gene's germline CDR1 is MNHEY and CDR2 SMNVEV (reference sequence). The CDR3 totals 17 residues. CDR3 sequence (DNA): TGTGCCAGCAGTTTTTCGCTGGGGAGGGGTTCCTACAATGAGCAGTTCTTC. This translates into CASSFSLGRGSYNEQFF.

The gene calls are TRBV15 and TRBJ1-1; no definite D call. V lost 4 bases and J 3 bases, leaving 9 bases between the germline ends. CDR1 LNHNV and CDR2 YYDKDF come from the germline V gene (reference sequence). The CDR3 is 13 amino acids. CDR3 DNA: TGTGCCACCAGCAACCTGGGGTACACTGAAGCTTTCTTT. Its protein product is CATSNLGYTEAFF.

The chain links TRBV27 to TRBJ2-7; TRBD1 might be the D (6 bases). The CDR3 contains 14 residues. V was trimmed by 8 bases and J by 1 base, leaving 15 bases between them. Germline CDR1 reads MNHEY; CDR2 reads SMNVEV (reference sequence). Here the CDR3 reads CASGLQGVSYEQYF. In nucleotides, the CDR3 is TGTGCCAGCGGTCTACAGGGCGTATCCTACGAGCAGTACTTC.

The chain uses TRBV2 and TRBJ1-5; possible D gene TRBD1, 5 bases. In germline, CDR1 is SNHLY, CDR2 FYNNEI. Trimming took 5 bases from V and 7 from J, leaving 12 bases between them. There are 13 residues in the CDR3. As DNA, the CDR3 is TGTGCCAGCAGTACCGACAGAAGCCAGCCCCAGCATTTT. Its translation is CASSTDRSQPQHF.

This chain joins TRBV28 and TRBJ1-4; D may be TRBD1 (5 bases). The germline CDR1 and CDR2 sequences are MDHEN and SYDVKM. Trimming took 3 bases from V and 4 from J, leaving 15 bases between them. The CDR3 has 16 residues. CDR3 loop: CASSLGVGTDNEKLFF. CDR3 bases: TGTGCCAGCAGTTTGGGGGTTGGGACCGATAATGAAAAACTGTTTTTT.

The chain combines TRBV7-9 with TRBJ1-5, with D possibly being TRBD1 (6 bases). This CDR3 contains 15 residues. The V end was cut by 3 bases, the J end by 2 bases, with 11 bases between. Germline V gives CDR1 SEHNR, CDR2 FQNEAQ (reference sequence). The chain's CDR3 is CASSFAGAGNQPQHF. Written as DNA, the CDR3 is TGTGCCAGCAGCTTTGCGGGGGCCGGCAATCAGCCCCAGCATTTT.

This chain connects TRBV6-6 to TRBJ2-1; D remains ambiguous. The CDR3 has 13 amino acids. V dropped 4 bases and J dropped 12 bases, with 16 bases sitting between them. The germline CDR1 and CDR2 sequences are MNHNY and SVGAGI (reference sequence). CDR3 residues: CASSSPPRLGQFF. CDR3 in DNA: TGTGCCAGCAGTTCCCCTCCTCGCTTGGGGCAGTTCTTC.

The V call is TRBV28, the J call TRBJ2-3, with TRBD2 matching over 7 bases. The germline gives CDR1 MDHEN, CDR2 SYDVKM. Unmatched junction bases numbered 12, after V lost 8 bases and J lost 1 base. CDR3 size: 16 residues. The CDR3 here is CASRGWGRAGTDTQYF. CDR3 DNA: TGTGCCAGCCGTGGGTGGGGGAGGGCCGGCACAGATACGCAGTATTTT.

The chain couples TRBV10-2 to TRBJ2-2; 11 positions agree with TRBD2. The CDR3 has 17 residues. Trimming took 6 bases from V and 4 from J; bases not matched to a gene: 10. Germline loops: CDR1 WSHSY, CDR2 SAAADI. CDR3 amino acids: CASRRTSGSSVTGELFF. In DNA form, the CDR3 reads TGCGCCAGCAGGCGAACTAGCGGGAGTTCAGTCACCGGGGAGCTGTTTTTT.

The chain carries TRBV7-9 and TRBJ2-5; D possibly uses TRBD1 or TRBD2 (5 bases each). CDR1 and CDR2 (germline): SEHNR, FQNEAQ (reference sequence). CDR3 length: 14 residues. Trimming took off 2 bases at V and 5 bases at J, with 12 bases between the two ends. As DNA, the CDR3 is TGTGCCAGCAGCTTATCGGGGCATGGGGAGACCCAGTACTTC. Encoded protein: CASSLSGHGETQYF. Looking up the rest from reference TRBV7-9 and TRBJ2-5 gives the full variable domain: DTGVSQNPRHKITKRGQNVTFRCDPISEHNRLYWYRQTLGQGPEFLTYFQNEAQLEKSRLLSDRFSAERPKGSFSTLEIQRTEQGDSAMYLCASSLSGHGETQYFGPGTRLLVL.

About this clone: The sample carries other DNA sequences with the same CDR3. The V and J genes are TRBV5-1 and TRBJ2-7; 10 positions match TRBD2. Germline-derived CDR1 and CDR2 are SGHRS and YFSETQ. CDR3 length: 14 amino acids. Unmatched junction bases numbered 4, after V lost 6 bases and J lost 1 base. The CDR3: CASTRTSGSYEQYF. CDR3 nucleotides: TGCGCCAGCACAAGGACTAGCGGATCCTACGAGCAGTACTTC.

Concerning this clone: Other DNA sequences within the sample encode an identical CDR3. The chain is built from TRBV27 and TRBJ2-7, with no clear D. The length of the CDR3 is 13 residues. V dropped 6 bases and J dropped 2 bases, with 11 bases sitting between them. Germline assignment: CDR1 MNHEY and CDR2 SMNVEV (reference sequence). The CDR3 nucleotides are TGTGCCAGCAGGAAAGGGCAGGCCTACGAGCAGTACTTC. Residues: CASRKGQAYEQYF.

The J gene is TRBJ1-2, the V gene TRBV28; tentatively, D is TRBD1 (5 bases). Trimming stripped 6 bases from V and 8 bases from J, with 13 bases between. The CDR3 spans 12 residues. Germline CDR1 reads MDHEN; CDR2 reads SYDVKM. This CDR3 reads CASRVKGRGYTF. CDR3 nucleotides: TGTGCCAGCAGAGTTAAGGGGAGAGGCTACACCTTC.

With respect to this clone: Other DNA sequences in the same sample also yield this CDR3. The rearrangement joins TRBV29-1 to TRBJ2-3, with a weak D call TRBD2 (6 bases). The germline gives CDR1 SQVTM, CDR2 ANQGSEA. The CDR3 is 12 residues long. V lost 6 bases and J lost 2, with 9 bases in between. The CDR3 DNA sequence: TGCAGCGTGGAGGGCTACACAGATACGCAGTATTTT. Translated, it gives CSVEGYTDTQYF.

The V gene is TRBV5-1, the J gene TRBJ1-1, with D tentatively TRBD1 (6 bases). Germline V gene data show CDR1 as SGHRS and CDR2 as YFSETQ. Trimming stripped 4 bases from V and 4 bases from J, with 11 bases between. CDR3 length: 13 amino acids. DNA for the CDR3: TGCGCCAGCAGCCCCCGGGACATCACTGAAGCTTTCTTT. Its translation: CASSPRDITEAFF.

The V gene is TRBV5-4, the J gene TRBJ2-5; possible D gene TRBD2, 6 bases. The J call may be faulty, since TRBJ2-7 better matches the DNA end. This CDR3 contains 15 residues. CDR1 and CDR2 (germline): SGHNT, YYREEE (reference sequence). The CDR3 sequence is CASSLTGGVSYEQYF. CDR3 bases: TGTGCCAGCAGTCTCACCGGCGGGGTCTCCTACGAGCAGTACTTC.

The rearrangement links TRBV20-1 to TRBJ2-7, with D hard to call. CDR3 size: 11 residues. V dropped 5 bases and J dropped 4 bases, with 9 bases sitting between them. Germline V CDR1 and CDR2: DFQATT, SNEGSKA (reference sequence). The CDR3 DNA follows: TGCAGTGCTCGCCCAGTATACGAGCAGTACTTC. Translation: CSARPVYEQYF.

In the case of this clone: Within the sample, other DNA sequences also encode this same CDR3. This chain uses TRBV7-2 with TRBJ2-1; possible D gene TRBD2, 6 bases. Trimming shortened V by 4 bases and J by 4 bases, and 8 bases separated the two germline ends. This CDR3 region has 13 residues. Germline CDR1 SGHTA, CDR2 FQGNSA. CDR3 protein: CASSWDSYNEQFF. The CDR3 DNA sequence: TGTGCCAGCAGCTGGGACTCGTACAATGAGCAGTTCTTC. Full variable domain (rest looked up from reference TRBV7-2 and TRBJ2-1): GAGVSQSPSNKVTEKGKDVELRCDPISGHTALYWYRQSLGQGLEFLIYFQGNSAPDKSGLPSDRFSAERTGGSVSTLTIQRTQQEDSAVYLCASSWDSYNEQFFGPGTRLTVL.

Details on this clone: This same CDR3 is encoded by further DNA sequences in the sample. This chain links TRBV5-4 with TRBJ2-6; no clear D. The CDR3 contains 15 residues. Trimming left V 0 bases short and J 1 base short, with 5 bases between. Germline V gives CDR1 SGHNT, CDR2 YYREEE (reference sequence). The CDR3 nucleotides read TGTGCCAGCAGCTTGGAAGGATCTGGGGCCAACGTCCTGACTTTC. Protein sequence: CASSLEGSGANVLTF.

V and J are TRBV19 and TRBJ2-2; no definite D call. There are 17 residues in the CDR3. Germline CDR1 and CDR2: LNHDA and SQIVND (reference sequence). Trimming removed 4 bases from V and 5 bases from J, with 20 bases in between. CDR3 protein: CASSKIPGSQSTGELFF. As DNA, the CDR3 is TGTGCCAGTAGTAAAATCCCCGGGTCGCAATCGACCGGGGAGCTGTTTTTT. The entire variable domain, with the rest obtained from reference TRBV19 and TRBJ2-2, is as follows: DGGITQSPKYLFRKEGQNVTLSCEQNLNHDAMYWYRQDPGQGLRLIYYSQIVNDFQKGDIAEGYSVSREKKESFPLTVTSAQKNPTAFYLCASSKIPGSQSTGELFFGEGSRLTVL.

The chain carries TRBV27 and TRBJ2-3; tentative D call: TRBD2 (5 bases). Germline CDR1 MNHEY, CDR2 SMNVEV (reference sequence). Trimming left V 2 bases short and J 4 bases short, with 10 bases between. CDR3 size: 14 residues. The CDR3 sequence is CASSLLANSDTQYF. The CDR3 coding sequence is TGTGCCAGCAGTTTACTAGCTAATTCAGATACGCAGTATTTT.

The table lists this clone with a count of one. This chain links TRBV2 with TRBJ2-7; D tentatively reads TRBD1 or TRBD2 (7 bases each). This CDR3 is 13 amino acids long. Per germline, CDR1 SNHLY and CDR2 FYNNEI. V lost 7 bases and J 7 bases, leaving 17 bases between the germline ends. CDR3 protein: CASTPGGAGEQYF. DNA of the CDR3: TGTGCCAGCACCCCAGGGGGGGCGGGAGAGCAGTACTTC.

J is TRBJ1-1 and V is TRBV11-2, with 7 bases aligning to TRBD1. This CDR3 has 12 amino acids. Germline CDR1 SGHAT, CDR2 FQNNGV. V was pared by 3 bases and J by 6 bases, with 1 base of the junction left unmatched. CDR3 nucleotides: TGTGCCAGCAGCTTGGGGACAGCTGAAGCTTTCTTT. Translated, it gives CASSLGTAEAFF.

V is TRBV7-8 and J is TRBJ2-3, with D hard to call. The CDR3 extends over 14 amino acids. The germline CDR1 and CDR2 sequences are SGHVS and FQNEAQ. Trimming took 1 base from V and 6 from J, leaving 11 bases between them. The CDR3 sequence is CASSLGVPGDTQYF. CDR3 bases: TGTGCCAGCAGCTTAGGGGTACCGGGTGATACGCAGTATTTT.

This chain links TRBV23-1 with TRBJ1-5, with TRBD1 as a possible D gene (6 bases). TRBV23-1 qualifies as an ORF whose function is uncertain. Trimming pared 9 bases from V and 5 bases from J, leaving 14 bases between. The CDR3 extends over 13 amino acids. The DNA of the CDR3 is TGCGCCAGGGTAGACAGGCACGATCAGCCCCAGCATTTT. Residues: CARVDRHDQPQHF.

V usage is TRBV11-3 and J usage is TRBJ2-7, with 8 bases matching TRBD2. V lost 1 base to trimming and J lost 5 bases; unmatched junction nucleotides: 1. CDR1 SGHNT and CDR2 YENEEA come from the germline V gene. CDR3 length: 13 amino acids. The CDR3 DNA reads TGTGCCAGCAGCTTAGTTAGCGGGAACGAGCAGTACTTC. It translates to CASSLVSGNEQYF.

V and J are TRBV30 and TRBJ1-2, with 9 bases that match TRBD1. V shed 2 bases and J 6 bases; nucleotides not matched to a gene: 7. The CDR3 has 14 residues. The germline V gene has CDR1 GTSNPN and CDR2 SVGIG (reference sequence). CDR3 nucleotides: TGTGCCTGGAGTAAAATACAGGGGGCAAATGGCTACACCTTC. Translating it yields CAWSKIQGANGYTF.

The chain uses TRBV10-2 and TRBJ1-2, with a tentative D call TRBD1 (5 bases). The V gene lost 2 bases and the J gene lost 6 bases, with 16 bases spanning the gap. Germline V gene sequence: CDR1 WSHSY, CDR2 SAAADI. This CDR3 is 15 amino acids long. This CDR3 reads CASSERPGRVDGYTF. The CDR3 DNA follows: TGCGCCAGCAGTGAGCGGCCAGGGCGGGTGGATGGCTACACCTTC.